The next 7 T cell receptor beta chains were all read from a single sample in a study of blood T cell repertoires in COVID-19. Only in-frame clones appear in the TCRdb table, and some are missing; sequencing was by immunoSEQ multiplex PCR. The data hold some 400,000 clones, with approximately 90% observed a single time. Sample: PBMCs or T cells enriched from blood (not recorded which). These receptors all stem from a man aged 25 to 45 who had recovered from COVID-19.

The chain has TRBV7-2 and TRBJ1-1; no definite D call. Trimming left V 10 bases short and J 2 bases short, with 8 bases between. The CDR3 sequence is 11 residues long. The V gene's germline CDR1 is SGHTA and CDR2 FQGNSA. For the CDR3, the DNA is TGTGCCACCATGGGCAACACTGAAGCTTTCTTT. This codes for CATMGNTEAFF.

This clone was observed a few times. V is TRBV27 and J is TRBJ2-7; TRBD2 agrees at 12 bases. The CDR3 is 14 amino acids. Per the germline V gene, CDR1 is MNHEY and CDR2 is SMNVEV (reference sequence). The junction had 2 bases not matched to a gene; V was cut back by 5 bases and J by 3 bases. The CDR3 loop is CASSGTSGRYEQYF. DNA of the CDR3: TGTGCCAGCAGTGGGACTAGCGGGCGCTACGAGCAGTACTTC.

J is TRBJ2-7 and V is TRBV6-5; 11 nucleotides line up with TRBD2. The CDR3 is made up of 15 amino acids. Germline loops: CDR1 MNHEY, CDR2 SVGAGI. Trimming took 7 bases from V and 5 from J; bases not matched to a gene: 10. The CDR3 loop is CASMIGASGRNEQYF. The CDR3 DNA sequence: TGTGCCAGCATGATCGGGGCTAGCGGGAGGAACGAGCAGTACTTC.

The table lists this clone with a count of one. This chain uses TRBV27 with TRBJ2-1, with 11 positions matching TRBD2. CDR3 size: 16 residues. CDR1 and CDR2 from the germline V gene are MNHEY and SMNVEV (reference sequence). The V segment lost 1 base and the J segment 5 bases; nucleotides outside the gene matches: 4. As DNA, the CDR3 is TGTGCCAGCAGTTTATTAGCGGGAGGGAGAAACAATGAGCAGTTCTTC. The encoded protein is CASSLLAGGRNNEQFF.

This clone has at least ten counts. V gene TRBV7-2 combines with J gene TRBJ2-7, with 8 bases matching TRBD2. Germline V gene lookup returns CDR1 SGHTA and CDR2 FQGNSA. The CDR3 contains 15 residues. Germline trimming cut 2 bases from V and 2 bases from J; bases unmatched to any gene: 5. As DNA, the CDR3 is TGTGCCAGCAGCTTACGGCGGGAGGAGACCTACGAGCAGTACTTC. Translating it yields CASSLRREETYEQYF.

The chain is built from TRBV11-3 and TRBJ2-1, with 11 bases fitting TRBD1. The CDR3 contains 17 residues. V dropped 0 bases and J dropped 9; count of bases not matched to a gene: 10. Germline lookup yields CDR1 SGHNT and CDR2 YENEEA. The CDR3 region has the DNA TGTGCCAGCAGCTTAGATCGCGGGACAGGGGGAAAGACTGAGCAGTTCTTC. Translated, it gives CASSLDRGTGGKTEQFF.

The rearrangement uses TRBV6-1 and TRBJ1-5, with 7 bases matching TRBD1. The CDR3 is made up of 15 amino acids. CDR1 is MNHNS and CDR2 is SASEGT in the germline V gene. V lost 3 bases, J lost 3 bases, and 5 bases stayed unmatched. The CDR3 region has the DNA TGTGCCAGCAGTGATGGACAGGCGATCAATCAGCCCCAGCATTTT. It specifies CASSDGQAINQPQHF.